The clone carrying this T cell receptor (beta chain) occurred a few times. Antigen specificity is unknown. At survey level, the immunoSEQ assay was run in its v3.0 version. Sequencing had a target that covered about 40,000-50,000 T-cell genomes per sample. The data were produced by immunoSEQ multiplex PCR, yet TCRdb's version contains in-frame clones alone and is incomplete. The sample records around 26,000 clones, around three quarters being singletons. The germline V and J ends were trimmed by 0 bases and 4 bases, with 8 bases remaining between them. The germline gives CDR1 SGDLS, CDR2 YYNGEE. The CDR3 has 13 amino acids. This record belongs to a study of long-term antiretroviral therapy in people with HIV. Points from the study as a whole: Pre-ART expanded TRB clones stayed dominant throughout, though often decreasing after ART. Repertoires with HIV possessed tighter CDR3 length spans than those of controls.

The chain is built from TRBV9 and TRBJ2-7, with D maybe TRBD1 (5 bases). The sequencing here drew on unsorted PBMCs, taken 1.1 years before starting antiretroviral therapy. The sequence came from a woman aged 40-49 years with HIV. In DNA, the CDR3 is TGTGCCAGCAGCGTAGGGGGCCTGTACGAGCAGTACTTC. Amino acid sequence: CASSVGGLYEQYF.